This T cell receptor beta chain was captured in a study of T-cell memory formation after mild COVID-19. Each CDR3 protein gets one entry after TCRdb re-called the 5' RACE reads with MiXCR. The sample has approximately 34,000 distinct CDR3 sequences; 7.7% are singletons. Trimming took off 0 bases at V and 5 bases at J, with 8 bases between the two ends. Germline assignment: CDR1 LNHNV and CDR2 YYDKDF (reference sequence). This CDR3 has 13 residues. This chain joins TRBV15 and TRBJ2-7; D call uncertain. The origin of this receptor is a man aged 18 to 30 who had mild COVID-19 (a few samples of this study predate the infection). Cell type and time point are not known. Sequencing input: PBMCs or a T cell subset sorted from them (not recorded which). For the CDR3, the DNA is TGTGCCACCAGCAGAGATCAGGTGGACGAGCAGTACTTC. It yields the protein CATSRDQVDEQYF.